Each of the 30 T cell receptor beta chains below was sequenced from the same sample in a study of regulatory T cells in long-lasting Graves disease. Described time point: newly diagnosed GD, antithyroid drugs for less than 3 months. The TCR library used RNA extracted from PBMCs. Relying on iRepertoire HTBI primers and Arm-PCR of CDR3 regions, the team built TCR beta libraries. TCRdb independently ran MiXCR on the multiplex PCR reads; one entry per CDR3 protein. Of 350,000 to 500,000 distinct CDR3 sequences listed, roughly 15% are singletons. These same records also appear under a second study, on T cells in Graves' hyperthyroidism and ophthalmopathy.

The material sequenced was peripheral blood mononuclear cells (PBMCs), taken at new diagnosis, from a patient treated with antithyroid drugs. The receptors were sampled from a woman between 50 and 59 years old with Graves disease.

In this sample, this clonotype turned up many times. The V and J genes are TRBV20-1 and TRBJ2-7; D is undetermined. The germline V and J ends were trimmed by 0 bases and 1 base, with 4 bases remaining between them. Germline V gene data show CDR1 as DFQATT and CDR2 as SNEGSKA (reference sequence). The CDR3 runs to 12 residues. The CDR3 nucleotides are TGCAGTGCTAGAGATCAGTCCTACGAGCAGTACTTC. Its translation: CSARDQSYEQYF.

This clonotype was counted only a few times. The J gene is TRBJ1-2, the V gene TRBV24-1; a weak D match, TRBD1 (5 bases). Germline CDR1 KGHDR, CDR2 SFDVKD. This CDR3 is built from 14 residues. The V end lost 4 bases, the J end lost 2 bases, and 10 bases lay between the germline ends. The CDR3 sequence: CATSDLTDNYGYTF. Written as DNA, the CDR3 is TGTGCCACCAGTGACTTGACAGACAACTATGGCTACACCTTC.

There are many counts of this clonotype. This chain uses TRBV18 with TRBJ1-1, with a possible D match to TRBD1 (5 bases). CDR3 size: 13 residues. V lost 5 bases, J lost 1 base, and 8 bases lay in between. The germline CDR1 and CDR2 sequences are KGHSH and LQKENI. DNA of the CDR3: TGTGCCAGCTCAGTAGGACAGAACACTGAAGCTTTCTTT. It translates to CASSVGQNTEAFF.

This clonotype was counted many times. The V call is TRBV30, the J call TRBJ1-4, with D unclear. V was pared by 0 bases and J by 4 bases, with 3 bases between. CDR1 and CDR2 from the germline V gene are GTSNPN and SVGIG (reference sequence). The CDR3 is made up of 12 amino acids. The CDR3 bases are TGTGCCTGGAGTGTACTTAATGAAAAACTGTTTTTT. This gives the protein CAWSVLNEKLFF. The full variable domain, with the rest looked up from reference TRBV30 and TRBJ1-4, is SQTIHQWPATLVQPVGSPLSLECTVEGTSNPNLYWYRQAAGRGLQLLFYSVGIGQISSEVPQNLSASRPQDRQFILSSKKLLLSDSGFYLCAWSVLNEKLFFGSGTQLSVL.

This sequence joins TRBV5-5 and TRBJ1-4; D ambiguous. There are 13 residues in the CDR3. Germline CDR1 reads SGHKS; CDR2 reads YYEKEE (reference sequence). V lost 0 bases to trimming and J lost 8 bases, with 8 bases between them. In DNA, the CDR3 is TGTGCCAGCAGCTTGGCTGGCCGAGAAAAACTGTTTTTT. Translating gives CASSLAGREKLFF.

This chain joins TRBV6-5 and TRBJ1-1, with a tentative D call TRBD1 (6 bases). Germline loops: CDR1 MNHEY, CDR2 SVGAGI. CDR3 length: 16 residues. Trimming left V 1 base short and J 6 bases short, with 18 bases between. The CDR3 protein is CASSYFSGDRIPEAFF. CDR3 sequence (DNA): TGTGCCAGCAGTTACTTCTCAGGGGATCGGATTCCTGAAGCTTTCTTT.

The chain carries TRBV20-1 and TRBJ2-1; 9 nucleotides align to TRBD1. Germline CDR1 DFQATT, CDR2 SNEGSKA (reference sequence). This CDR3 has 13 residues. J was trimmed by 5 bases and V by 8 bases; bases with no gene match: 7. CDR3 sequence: CSKKQGANNEQFF. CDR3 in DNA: TGCAGTAAAAAACAGGGGGCCAACAATGAGCAGTTCTTC.

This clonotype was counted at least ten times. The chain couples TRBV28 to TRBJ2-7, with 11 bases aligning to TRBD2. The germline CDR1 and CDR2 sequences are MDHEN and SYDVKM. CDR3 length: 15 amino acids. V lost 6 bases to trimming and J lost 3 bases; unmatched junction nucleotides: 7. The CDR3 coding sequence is TGTGCCAGCAGATATAGCGGGAGGGCTGACTACGAGCAGTACTTC. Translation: CASRYSGRADYEQYF.

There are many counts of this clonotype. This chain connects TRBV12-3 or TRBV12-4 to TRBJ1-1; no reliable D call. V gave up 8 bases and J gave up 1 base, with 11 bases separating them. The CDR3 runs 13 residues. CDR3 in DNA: TGTGCCAGCTACGGAGCGGAGAACACTGAAGCTTTCTTT. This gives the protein CASYGAENTEAFF.

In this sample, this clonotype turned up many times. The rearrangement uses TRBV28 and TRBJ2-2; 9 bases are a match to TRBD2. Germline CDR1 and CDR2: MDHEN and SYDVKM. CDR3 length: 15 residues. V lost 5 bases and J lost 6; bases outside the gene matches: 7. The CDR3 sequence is CASSPVGLAPGELFF. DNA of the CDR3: TGTGCCAGCAGTCCCGTAGGACTAGCGCCCGGGGAGCTGTTTTTT. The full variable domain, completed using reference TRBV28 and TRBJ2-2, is DVKVTQSSRYLVKRTGEKVFLECVQDMDHENMFWYRQDPGLGLRLIYFSYDVKMKEKGDIPEGYSVSREKKERFSLILESASTNQTSMYLCASSPVGLAPGELFFGEGSRLTVL.

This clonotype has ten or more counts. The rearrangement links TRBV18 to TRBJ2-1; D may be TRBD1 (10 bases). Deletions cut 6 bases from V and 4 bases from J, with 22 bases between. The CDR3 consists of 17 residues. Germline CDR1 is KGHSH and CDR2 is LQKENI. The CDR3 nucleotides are TGTGCCAGCTCCCCGACAGGGGGCCTAGCGGGGTACAATGAGCAGTTCTTC. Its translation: CASSPTGGLAGYNEQFF.

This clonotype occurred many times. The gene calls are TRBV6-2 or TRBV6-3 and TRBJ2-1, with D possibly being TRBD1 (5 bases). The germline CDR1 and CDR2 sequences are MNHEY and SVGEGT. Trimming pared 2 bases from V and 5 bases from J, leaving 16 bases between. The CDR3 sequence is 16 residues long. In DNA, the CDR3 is TGTGCCAGCAGTTACCAGGCAGGGTTCGTCGACAATGAGCAGTTCTTC. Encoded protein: CASSYQAGFVDNEQFF.

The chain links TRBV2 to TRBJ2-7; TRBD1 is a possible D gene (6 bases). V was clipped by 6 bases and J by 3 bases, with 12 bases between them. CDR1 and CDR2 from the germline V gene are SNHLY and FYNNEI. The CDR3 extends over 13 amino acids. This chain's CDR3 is CASSPAQGYEQYF. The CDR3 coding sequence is TGTGCCAGCAGCCCGGCACAGGGCTACGAGCAGTACTTC.

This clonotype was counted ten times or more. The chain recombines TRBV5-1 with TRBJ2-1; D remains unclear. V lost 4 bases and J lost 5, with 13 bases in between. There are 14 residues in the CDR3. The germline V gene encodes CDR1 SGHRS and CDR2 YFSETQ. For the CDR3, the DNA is TGCGCCAGCAGCCGCGGTTCCGCGGACAATGAGCAGTTCTTC. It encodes CASSRGSADNEQFF.

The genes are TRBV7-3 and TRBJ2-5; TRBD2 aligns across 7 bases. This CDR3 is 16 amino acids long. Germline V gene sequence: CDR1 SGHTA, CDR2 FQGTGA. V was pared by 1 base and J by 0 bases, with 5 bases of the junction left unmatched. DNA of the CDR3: TGTGCCAGCAGCTTAATGGGCGGGGGAAACCAAGAGACCCAGTACTTC. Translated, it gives CASSLMGGGNQETQYF.

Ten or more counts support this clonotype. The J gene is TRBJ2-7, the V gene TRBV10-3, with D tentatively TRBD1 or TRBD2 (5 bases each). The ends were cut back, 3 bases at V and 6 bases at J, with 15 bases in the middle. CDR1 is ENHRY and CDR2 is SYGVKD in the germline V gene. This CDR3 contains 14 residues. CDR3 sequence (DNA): TGTGCCATCAGTGAAGGGGAGCGCTTGGGCGAGCAGTACTTC. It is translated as CAISEGERLGEQYF.

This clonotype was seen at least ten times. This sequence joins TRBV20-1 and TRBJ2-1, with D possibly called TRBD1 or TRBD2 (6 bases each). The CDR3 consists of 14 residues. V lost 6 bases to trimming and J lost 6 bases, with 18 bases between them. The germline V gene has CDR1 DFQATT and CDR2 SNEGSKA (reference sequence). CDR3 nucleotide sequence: TGCAGTGCCGAAGGGGGGTTCATGGCCAATGAGCAGTTCTTC. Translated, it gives CSAEGGFMANEQFF.

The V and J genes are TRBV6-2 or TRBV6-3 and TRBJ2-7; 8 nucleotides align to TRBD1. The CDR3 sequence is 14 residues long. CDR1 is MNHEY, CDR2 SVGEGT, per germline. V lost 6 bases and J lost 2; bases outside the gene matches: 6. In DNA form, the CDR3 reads TGTGCCAGCAGCCCATCAGGGGGCACCTACGAGCAGTACTTC. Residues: CASSPSGGTYEQYF.

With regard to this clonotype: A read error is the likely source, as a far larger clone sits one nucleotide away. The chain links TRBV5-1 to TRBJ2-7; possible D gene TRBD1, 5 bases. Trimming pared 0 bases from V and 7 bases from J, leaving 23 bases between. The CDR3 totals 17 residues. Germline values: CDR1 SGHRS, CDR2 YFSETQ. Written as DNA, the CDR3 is TGCGCCAGCAGCTTGGCCTATCGGCAGGGCTTAGTCAATGAGCAGTACTTC. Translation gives CASSLAYRQGLVNEQYF.

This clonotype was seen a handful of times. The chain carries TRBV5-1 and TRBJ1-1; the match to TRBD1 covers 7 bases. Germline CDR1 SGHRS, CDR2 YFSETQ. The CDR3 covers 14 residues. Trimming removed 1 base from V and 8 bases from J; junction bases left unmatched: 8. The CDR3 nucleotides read TGCGCCAGCAGCTTGTCCCCAACAGGGGAAGAAGCTTTCTTT. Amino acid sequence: CASSLSPTGEEAFF.

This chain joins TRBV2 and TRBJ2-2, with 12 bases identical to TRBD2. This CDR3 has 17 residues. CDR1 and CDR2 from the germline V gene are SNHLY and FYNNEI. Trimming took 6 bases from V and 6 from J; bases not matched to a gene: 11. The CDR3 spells CASSRLAGDPNAGELFF. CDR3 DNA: TGTGCCAGCAGCCGACTAGCGGGAGACCCAAACGCCGGGGAGCTGTTTTTT.

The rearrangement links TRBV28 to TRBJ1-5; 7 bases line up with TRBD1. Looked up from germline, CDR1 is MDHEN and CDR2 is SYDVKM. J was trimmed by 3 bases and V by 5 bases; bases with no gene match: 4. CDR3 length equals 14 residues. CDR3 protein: CASSPGTVNQPQHF. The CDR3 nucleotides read TGTGCCAGCAGTCCTGGGACAGTCAATCAGCCCCAGCATTTT.

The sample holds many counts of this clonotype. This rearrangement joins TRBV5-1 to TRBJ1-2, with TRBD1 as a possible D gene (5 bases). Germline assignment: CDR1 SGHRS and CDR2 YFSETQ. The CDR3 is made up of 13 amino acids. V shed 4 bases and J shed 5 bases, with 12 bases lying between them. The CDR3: CASSPGRLYGYTF. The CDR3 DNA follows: TGCGCCAGCAGCCCAGGGAGATTGTATGGCTACACCTTC.

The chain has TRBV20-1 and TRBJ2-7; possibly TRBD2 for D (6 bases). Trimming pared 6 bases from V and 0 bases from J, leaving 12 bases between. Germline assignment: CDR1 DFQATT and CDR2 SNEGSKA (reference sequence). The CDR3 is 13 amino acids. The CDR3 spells CSANRESSYEQYF. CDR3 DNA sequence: TGCAGTGCAAACCGGGAGAGCTCCTACGAGCAGTACTTC.

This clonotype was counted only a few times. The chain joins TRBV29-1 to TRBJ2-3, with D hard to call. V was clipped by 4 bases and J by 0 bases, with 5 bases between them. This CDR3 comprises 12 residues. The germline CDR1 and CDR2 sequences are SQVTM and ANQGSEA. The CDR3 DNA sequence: TGCAGCGTTGGAACTAGCACAGATACGCAGTATTTT. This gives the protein CSVGTSTDTQYF.

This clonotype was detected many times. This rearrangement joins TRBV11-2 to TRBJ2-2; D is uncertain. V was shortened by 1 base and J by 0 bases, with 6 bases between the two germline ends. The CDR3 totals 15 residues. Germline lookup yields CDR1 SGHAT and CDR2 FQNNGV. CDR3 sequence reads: CASSLGLPNTGELFF. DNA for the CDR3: TGTGCCAGCAGCTTAGGGCTCCCGAACACCGGGGAGCTGTTTTTT.

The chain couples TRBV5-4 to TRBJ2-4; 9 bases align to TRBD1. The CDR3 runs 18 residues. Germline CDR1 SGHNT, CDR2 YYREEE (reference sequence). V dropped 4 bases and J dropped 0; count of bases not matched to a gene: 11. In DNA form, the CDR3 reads TGTGCCAGCAGCACAGGACAGGGGAACAGGGTAGCCAAAAACATTCAGTACTTC. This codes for CASSTGQGNRVAKNIQYF.

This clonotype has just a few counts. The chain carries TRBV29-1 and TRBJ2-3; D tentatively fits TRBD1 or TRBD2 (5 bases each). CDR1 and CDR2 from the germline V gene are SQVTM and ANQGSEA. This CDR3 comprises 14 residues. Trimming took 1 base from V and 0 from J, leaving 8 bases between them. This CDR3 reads CSVEAGPSTDTQYF. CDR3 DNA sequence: TGCAGCGTTGAAGCGGGACCTAGCACAGATACGCAGTATTTT.

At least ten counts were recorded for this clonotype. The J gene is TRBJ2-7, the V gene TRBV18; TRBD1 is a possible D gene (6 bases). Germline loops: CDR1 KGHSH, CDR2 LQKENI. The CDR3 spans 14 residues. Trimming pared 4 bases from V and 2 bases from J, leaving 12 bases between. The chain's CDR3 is CASSQGQDPYEQYF. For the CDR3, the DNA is TGTGCCAGCTCACAGGGACAAGACCCCTACGAGCAGTACTTC.

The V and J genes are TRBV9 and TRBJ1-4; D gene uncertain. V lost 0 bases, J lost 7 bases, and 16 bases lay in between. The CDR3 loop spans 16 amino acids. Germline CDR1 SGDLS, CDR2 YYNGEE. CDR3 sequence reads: CASSVGRFGVGEKLFF. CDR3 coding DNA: TGTGCCAGCAGCGTAGGCCGTTTCGGGGTAGGTGAAAAACTGTTTTTT.